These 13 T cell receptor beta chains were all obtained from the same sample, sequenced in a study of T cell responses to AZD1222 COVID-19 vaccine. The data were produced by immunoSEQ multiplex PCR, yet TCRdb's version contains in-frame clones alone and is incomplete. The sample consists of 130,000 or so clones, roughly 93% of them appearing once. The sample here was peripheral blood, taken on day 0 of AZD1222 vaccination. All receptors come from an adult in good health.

The CDR3 region has the DNA TGCAGCGTTGTATCCCGGGACAGCTCCTACGAGCAGTACTTC. Its translation is CSVVSRDSSYEQYF. The V gene is TRBV29-1, the J gene TRBJ2-7; 7 bases line up with TRBD1. This CDR3 contains 14 residues. Germline lookup yields CDR1 SQVTM and CDR2 ANQGSEA. Trimming took 4 bases from V and 0 from J; bases not matched to a gene: 6.

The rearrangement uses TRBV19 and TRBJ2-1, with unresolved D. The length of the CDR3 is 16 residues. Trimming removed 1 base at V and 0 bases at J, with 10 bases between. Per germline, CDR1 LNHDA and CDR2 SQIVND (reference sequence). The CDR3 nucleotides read TGTGCCAGTAGTATAGCTCGACCGAGCTCCTACAATGAGCAGTTCTTC. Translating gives CASSIARPSSYNEQFF.

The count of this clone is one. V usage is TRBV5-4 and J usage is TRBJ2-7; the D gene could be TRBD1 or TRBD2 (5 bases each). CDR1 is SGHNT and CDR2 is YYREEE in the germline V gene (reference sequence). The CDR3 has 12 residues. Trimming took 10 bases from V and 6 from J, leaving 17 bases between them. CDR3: CASGEGTSEQYF. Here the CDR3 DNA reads TGTGCCTCTGGAGAGGGGACGAGCGAGCAGTACTTC.

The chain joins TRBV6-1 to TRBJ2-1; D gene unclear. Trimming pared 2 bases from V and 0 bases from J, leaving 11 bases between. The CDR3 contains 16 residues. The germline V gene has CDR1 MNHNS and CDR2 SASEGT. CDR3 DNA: TGTGCCAGCAGTGAACGCCGTGGGGACTCCTACAATGAGCAGTTCTTC. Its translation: CASSERRGDSYNEQFF.

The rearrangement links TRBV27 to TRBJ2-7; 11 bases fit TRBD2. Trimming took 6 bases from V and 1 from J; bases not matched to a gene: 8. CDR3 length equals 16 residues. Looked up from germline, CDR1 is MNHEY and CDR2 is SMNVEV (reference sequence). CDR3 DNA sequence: TGTGCCAGCAGCCTCGCCGGGACTAGCGGTTCCTACGAGCAGTACTTC. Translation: CASSLAGTSGSYEQYF.

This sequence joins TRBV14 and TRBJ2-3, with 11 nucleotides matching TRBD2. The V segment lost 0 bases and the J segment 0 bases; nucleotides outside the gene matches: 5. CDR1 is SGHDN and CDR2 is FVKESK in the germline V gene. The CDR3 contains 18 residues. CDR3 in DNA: TGTGCCAGCAGCCAAGATTTCGCTAGCGGGGGGAGCACAGATACGCAGTATTTT. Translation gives CASSQDFASGGSTDTQYF.

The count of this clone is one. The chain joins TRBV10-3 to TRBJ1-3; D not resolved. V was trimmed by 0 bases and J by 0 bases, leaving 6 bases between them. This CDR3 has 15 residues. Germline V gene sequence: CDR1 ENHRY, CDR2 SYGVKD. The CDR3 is CAISESRSSGNTIYF. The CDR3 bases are TGTGCCATCAGTGAGTCGCGAAGCTCTGGAAACACCATATATTTT.

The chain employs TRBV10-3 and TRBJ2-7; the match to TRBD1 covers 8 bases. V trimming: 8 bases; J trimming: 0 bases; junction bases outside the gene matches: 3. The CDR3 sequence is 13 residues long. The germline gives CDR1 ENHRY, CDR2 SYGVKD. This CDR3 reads CAIEGQDSYEQYF. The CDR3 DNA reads TGTGCCATCGAGGGACAGGACTCCTACGAGCAGTACTTC.

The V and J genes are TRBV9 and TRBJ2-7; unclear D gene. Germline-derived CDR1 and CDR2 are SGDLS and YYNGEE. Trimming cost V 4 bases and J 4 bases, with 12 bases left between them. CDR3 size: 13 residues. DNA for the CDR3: TGTGCCAGCAGCCCTCGAGGACCGTACGAGCAGTACTTC. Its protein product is CASSPRGPYEQYF.

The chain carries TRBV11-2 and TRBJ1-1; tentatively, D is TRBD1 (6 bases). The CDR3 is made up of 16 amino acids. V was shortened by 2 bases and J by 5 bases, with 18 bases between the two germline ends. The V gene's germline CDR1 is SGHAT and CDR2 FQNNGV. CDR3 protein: CASSLLRGPRGTEAFF. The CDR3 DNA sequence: TGTGCCAGCAGCTTATTGCGGGGGCCCCGAGGGACTGAAGCTTTCTTT.

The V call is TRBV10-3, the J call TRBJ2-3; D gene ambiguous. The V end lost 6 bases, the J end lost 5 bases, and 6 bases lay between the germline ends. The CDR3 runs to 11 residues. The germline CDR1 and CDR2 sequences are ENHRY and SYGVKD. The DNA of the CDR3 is TGTGCCATCAGGGCCAAAGATACGCAGTATTTT. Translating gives CAIRAKDTQYF.

The CDR3 protein is CASSLHSGRSTLYEAFF. The CDR3 DNA sequence: TGTGCCAGCAGTTTGCACTCCGGACGGTCTACACTATATGAAGCTTTCTTT. The chain has TRBV28 and TRBJ1-1, with D unclear. Trimming took off 3 bases at V and 7 bases at J, with 24 bases between the two ends. This CDR3 has 17 amino acids. Germline assignment: CDR1 MDHEN and CDR2 SYDVKM.

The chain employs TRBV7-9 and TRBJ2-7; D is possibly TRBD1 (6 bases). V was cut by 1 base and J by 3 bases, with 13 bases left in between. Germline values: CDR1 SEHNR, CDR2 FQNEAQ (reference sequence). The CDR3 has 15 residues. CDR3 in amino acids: CASSLGDRMNYEQYF. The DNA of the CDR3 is TGTGCCAGCAGCTTAGGAGACAGGATGAACTACGAGCAGTACTTC.